Reported below is one TCR beta chain. Antigen unknown. The source of the sample is a study of cytomegalovirus exposure and HLA in healthy donors. Study observations and caveats: Many donors carried some public TCRs, although rarity characterized most TCR sequences. Specificity for CMV antigens was confirmed in vitro for a few of the CMV-associated chains.

Profiled with immunoSEQ multiplex PCR; TCRdb holds only in-frame clones, not every one. The sample gives tens of thousands of clones, approximately 96% of which show up once; over 2% is in the top ten. The CDR3 extends over 14 amino acids. The germline CDR1 and CDR2 sequences are GTSNPN and SVGIG (reference sequence). V lost 1 base and J lost 5; bases outside the gene matches: 7. From the roughly 120-subject validation cohort, which was separate from the approximately 670-subject first cohort, the donors were drawn. The clonotype was recovered from a man younger than 30 in good health and CMV-seronegative. The chain recombines TRBV30 with TRBJ1-1, with 7 bases matching TRBD1. Material for sequencing was PBMCs. CDR3: CAWSANRGWTEAFF. As DNA, the CDR3 is TGTGCCTGGAGTGCCAACAGGGGTTGGACTGAAGCTTTCTTT.